Listed below are T cell receptor beta chains from one sample, sequenced in a study of cytomegalovirus exposure and HLA in healthy donors. Repertoires were generated with immunoSEQ multiplex PCR, while TCRdb's copy carries only in-frame clones and drops some. The table lists about 200,000 clones, about 88% of them singletons, with more than 1.5% in the top ten. Specimen: PBMCs. The source of these receptors is a woman aged 18 to 35 in good health and CMV-seronegative. Both conserved end residues are part of each CDR3.

>TRBV4-2|TRBJ1-5
CASSPQGFEPQHF
>TRBV5-1|TRBJ2-3
CASSRLTPGGGLVTDTQYF
>TRBV18|TRBJ2-7
CASSSSGGHVGEQYF
>TRBV4-1|TRBJ2-2
CASSRGLAGGTGELFF
>TRBV11-2|TRBJ2-3
CASSLVGRGTDTQYF
>TRBV6-1|TRBJ1-5
CASMGQGGNQPQHF
>TRBV2|TRBJ1-2
CASSGGPHPDYGYTF
>TRBV5-4|TRBJ1-2
CASSLWGERYTF
>TRBV10-1|TRBJ2-3
CASSEGSGGDTDTQYF
>TRBV5-4|TRBJ2-1
CASSLDQGPHEQFF
>TRBV27|TRBJ1-2
CASGSGTGNYGYTF
>TRBV2|TRBJ1-3
CASRAYGGGLGNTIYF
>TRBV6-5|TRBJ2-3
CASTGTDTQYF
>TRBV5-8|TRBJ1-4
CASSLGGARLFF
>TRBV7-2|TRBJ2-2
CASSLGLGLAVNTGELFF
>TRBV5-6|TRBJ2-3
CASSWGLTSTDTQYF
>TRBV9|TRBJ2-2
CASSVGLAGSLLNTGELFF
>TRBV4-1|TRBJ2-1
CASSQEGLAAYNEQFF
>TRBV2|TRBJ2-7
CASRGGTSGKSSYEQYF
>TRBV18|TRBJ2-7
CASSPPGRVDEQYF
>TRBV21-1|TRBJ1-6
CASSKGQGARSPLHF
>TRBV19|TRBJ1-4
CASSIDRRTETKLFF
>TRBV7-9|TRBJ2-2
CASLGLRDGELFF
>TRBV7-6|TRBJ1-6
CASGRGSYNSPLHF
>TRBV2|TRBJ1-5
CASSEVTRGNQPQHF
>TRBV13|TRBJ1-2
CASSLQVRQGRVAYGYTF
>TRBV7-6|TRBJ1-4
CASSHRLNEKLFF